The 11 T cell receptor beta chains listed next were all sequenced from one sample in a study of identical twins. MiXCR, run by TCRdb on the 5' RACE reads, gives a single entry per CDR3 protein. The table includes around 340,000 distinct CDR3 sequences, 9% to 15% detected once. These data were also filed under a second study, of yellow fever vaccine responses in identical twins.

Sequenced: CD8+ T cells sorted from blood. These receptors came from a woman younger than 35 in good health.

This clonotype has only a few counts. The rearrangement links TRBV14 to TRBJ2-7, with TRBD2 identical over 8 bases. The V segment lost 2 bases and the J segment 4 bases; nucleotides outside the gene matches: 4. CDR1 SGHDN and CDR2 FVKESK come from the germline V gene. The CDR3 loop spans 14 amino acids. Here the CDR3 DNA reads TGTGCCAGCAGCCAATTTGCGGGAGGTTACGAGCAGTACTTC. Its translation: CASSQFAGGYEQYF.

This clonotype turned up a few times. The rearrangement uses TRBV9 and TRBJ2-3; 8 bases are shared with TRBD2. The CDR3 runs 15 residues. The J segment lost 2 bases and the V segment lost 2 bases, leaving 4 bases of the junction unmatched. The germline V gene encodes CDR1 SGDLS and CDR2 YYNGEE. CDR3 residues: CASSVYGGATDTQYF. The CDR3 DNA is TGTGCCAGCAGCGTGTACGGGGGGGCCACAGATACGCAGTATTTT.

This clonotype was seen only once. The CDR3 is CASTHSASTDTQYF. CDR3 DNA sequence: TGTGCCAGCACCCACAGTGCAAGCACAGATACGCAGTATTTT. V is TRBV7-6 and J is TRBJ2-3; unclear D gene. Looked up from germline, CDR1 is SGHVS and CDR2 is FNYEAQ. This CDR3 contains 14 residues. V was cut by 7 bases and J by 0 bases, with 11 bases left in between.

The chain links TRBV10-2 to TRBJ1-1; D is perhaps TRBD1 (5 bases). The V gene lost 5 bases and the J gene lost 3 bases, with 10 bases spanning the gap. This CDR3 contains 13 residues. Germline loops: CDR1 WSHSY, CDR2 SAAADI. As DNA, the CDR3 is TGCGCCAGCAGTCCGGGACTCCACACTGAAGCTTTCTTT. It encodes CASSPGLHTEAFF.

This clonotype was found many times. For the CDR3, the DNA is TGTGCCACCGATGGTGGCGGGCCTTCCTACGAGCAGTACTTC. Translated, it gives CATDGGGPSYEQYF. This chain uses TRBV28 with TRBJ2-7; a possible D gene is TRBD2 (5 bases). Trimming took off 10 bases at V and 1 base at J, with 17 bases between the two ends. CDR1 MDHEN and CDR2 SYDVKM come from the germline V gene. This CDR3 spans 14 amino acids.

V usage is TRBV2 and J usage is TRBJ2-1, with 8 bases matching TRBD1. Germline assignment: CDR1 SNHLY and CDR2 FYNNEI. The CDR3 runs 14 residues. The V and J ends lost 1 base and 7 bases, in that order; junction bases with no gene match: 3. The CDR3: CASSEGGQGNEQFF. CDR3 nucleotide sequence: TGTGCCAGCAGTGAAGGCGGACAGGGTAATGAGCAGTTCTTC.

The V gene is TRBV19, the J gene TRBJ1-2; no clear D. The CDR3 covers 13 residues. Germline V gene sequence: CDR1 LNHDA, CDR2 SQIVND (reference sequence). V was clipped by 1 base and J by 3 bases, with 6 bases between them. The CDR3 is CASSIVWDYGYTF. The CDR3 coding sequence is TGTGCCAGTAGTATAGTTTGGGACTATGGCTACACCTTC.

The V and J genes are TRBV9 and TRBJ2-7; 11 bases agree with TRBD2. In germline, CDR1 is SGDLS, CDR2 YYNGEE. The V segment lost 4 bases and the J segment 4 bases; nucleotides outside the gene matches: 7. This CDR3 has 15 residues. CDR3 sequence reads: CASSPSGTSGYEQYF. In DNA form, the CDR3 reads TGTGCCAGCAGCCCATCCGGGACTAGCGGTTACGAGCAGTACTTC. The full variable domain, rest sourced from reference TRBV9 and TRBJ2-7, is DSGVTQTPKHLITATGQRVTLRCSPRSGDLSVYWYQQSLDQGLQFLIQYYNGEERAKGNILERFSAQQFPDLHSELNLSSLELGDSALYFCASSPSGTSGYEQYFGPGTRLTVT.

Judged by abundance, this clonotype is medium-sized. This rearrangement joins TRBV9 to TRBJ2-3; no clear D gene. Trimming took 4 bases from V and 1 from J, leaving 10 bases between them. The germline gives CDR1 SGDLS, CDR2 YYNGEE. CDR3 length: 14 amino acids. The CDR3 region is CASSPDGGTDTQYF. The CDR3 DNA follows: TGTGCCAGCAGCCCGGACGGAGGCACAGATACGCAGTATTTT.

The CDR3 loop is CASSPSGGAYETQYF. As DNA, the CDR3 is TGCGCCAGCAGCCCAAGCGGGGGGGCCTATGAGACCCAGTACTTC. The rearrangement joins TRBV5-1 to TRBJ2-5; the match to TRBD2 covers 10 bases. The germline V gene has CDR1 SGHRS and CDR2 YFSETQ. Trimming at V came to 4 bases and at J to 5 bases, leaving 8 bases not matched to a gene. CDR3 length: 15 amino acids.

The CDR3 reads CASSQDWLAGTNEQFF. CDR3 coding DNA: TGCGCCAGCAGCCAAGATTGGCTAGCGGGAACCAATGAGCAGTTCTTC. The chain recombines TRBV4-1 with TRBJ2-1, with 9 bases aligning to TRBD2. With 0 bases clipped from V and 6 bases from J, the junction kept 6 bases outside the gene matches. The V gene's germline CDR1 is MGHRA and CDR2 YSYEKL. The length of the CDR3 is 16 residues.